The sequence of this T cell receptor beta chain was determined in a study of blood T cell repertoires in COVID-19. Across the whole study: There were acute and convalescent COVID-19 samples, and they came from the United States, Italy and Spain. Sources were T cells, B-cell-depleted T cells, or PBMCs; the material itself was cDNA or gDNA.

This clone was picked up a small number of times. This CDR3 contains 19 residues. Germline lookup yields CDR1 MGHRA and CDR2 YSYEKL. Losses at the gene ends were 2 bases for V and 4 bases for J; bases not matched to a gene: 12. Original processing methods: The authors estimated nucleated cell counts from reference gene primer amplification. The protocol was immunoSEQ multiplex PCR, while the TCRdb copy is restricted to in-frame clones and leaves out a portion. The V and J calls and clone size were taken over from that table, and D and trimming were inferred from the DNA. The table includes tens of thousands of clones, 90% detected once.

The TCR originated in a man in his forties with acute or convalescent COVID-19. The chain joins TRBV4-1 to TRBJ2-1; TRBD2 matches at 12 bases. The specimen was peripheral blood. Written as DNA, the CDR3 is TGCGCCAGCAGCCAACCCAGAGGCCTCCTAGCGGGAGGGTACAATGAGCAGTTCTTC. Translation gives CASSQPRGLLAGGYNEQFF.